The T cell receptor beta chain under discussion was sequenced for a study of blood T cell repertoires in COVID-19. About the research overall: In each case, the material was cDNA or gDNA derived from T cells, B-cell-depleted T cells, or PBMCs.

Germline CDR1 and CDR2: MNHEY and SMNVEV (reference sequence). The ends were cut back, 6 bases at V and 6 bases at J, with 11 bases in the middle. The CDR3 is made up of 12 amino acids. This clone was seen only a few times. Original data processing: Quantification of nucleated cells was approximated via reference gene primer amplification. Generated by immunoSEQ multiplex PCR, the TCRdb table keeps only in-frame clones and is missing some. V and J calls and clone size are given by that table; D and trimming were obtained from the DNA. This table holds approximately 500,000 clones, about 89% found once.

This chain uses TRBV27 with TRBJ1-1, with D hard to call. Sequenced sample: peripheral blood. The clonotype was recovered from a woman in her fifties or sixties with COVID-19, enrolled during active disease. CDR3 protein: CASSRPGSEAFF. The CDR3 DNA reads as TGTGCCAGCAGCCGACCCGGGTCTGAAGCTTTCTTT.